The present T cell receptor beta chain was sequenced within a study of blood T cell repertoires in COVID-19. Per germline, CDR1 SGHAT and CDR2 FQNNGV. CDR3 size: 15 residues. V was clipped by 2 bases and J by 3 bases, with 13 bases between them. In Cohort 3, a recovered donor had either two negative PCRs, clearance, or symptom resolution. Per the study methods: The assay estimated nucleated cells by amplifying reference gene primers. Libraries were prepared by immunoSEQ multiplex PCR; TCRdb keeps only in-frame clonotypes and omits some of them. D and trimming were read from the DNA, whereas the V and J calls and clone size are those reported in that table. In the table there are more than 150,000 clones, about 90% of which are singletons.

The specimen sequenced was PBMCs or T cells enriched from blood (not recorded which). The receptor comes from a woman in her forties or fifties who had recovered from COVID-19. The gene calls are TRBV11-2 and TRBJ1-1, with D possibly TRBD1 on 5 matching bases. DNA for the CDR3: TGTGCCAGCAGCTTAATGCAGGGCGGCTACACTGAAGCTTTCTTT. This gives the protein CASSLMQGGYTEAFF.